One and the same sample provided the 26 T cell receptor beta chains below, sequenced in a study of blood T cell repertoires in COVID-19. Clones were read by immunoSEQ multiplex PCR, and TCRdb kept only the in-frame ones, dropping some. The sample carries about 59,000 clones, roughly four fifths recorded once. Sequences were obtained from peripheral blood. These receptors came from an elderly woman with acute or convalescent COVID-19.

This CDR3 reads CASSATGNDNSPLHF. For the CDR3, the DNA is TGTGCCAGCAGTGCAACAGGAAATGATAATTCACCCCTCCACTTT. The J gene is TRBJ1-6, the V gene TRBV2, with D perhaps matching TRBD1 (5 bases). With 4 bases removed from V and 5 bases from J, the gap between germline ends came to 12 bases. The CDR3 has 15 residues. Germline CDR1 SNHLY, CDR2 FYNNEI.

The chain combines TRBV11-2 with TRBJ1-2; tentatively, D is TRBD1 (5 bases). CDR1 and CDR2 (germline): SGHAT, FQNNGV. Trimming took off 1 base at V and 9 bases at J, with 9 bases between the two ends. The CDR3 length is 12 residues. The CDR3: CASSLARVSYTF. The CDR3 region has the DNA TGTGCCAGCAGCTTAGCCAGGGTGAGCTACACCTTC.

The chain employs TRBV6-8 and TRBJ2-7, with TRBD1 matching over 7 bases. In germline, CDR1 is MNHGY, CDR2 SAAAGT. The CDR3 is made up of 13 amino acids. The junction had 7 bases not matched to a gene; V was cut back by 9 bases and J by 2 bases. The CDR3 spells CARGDRATYEQYF. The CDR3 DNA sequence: TGTGCCAGGGGTGACAGGGCAACCTACGAGCAGTACTTC.

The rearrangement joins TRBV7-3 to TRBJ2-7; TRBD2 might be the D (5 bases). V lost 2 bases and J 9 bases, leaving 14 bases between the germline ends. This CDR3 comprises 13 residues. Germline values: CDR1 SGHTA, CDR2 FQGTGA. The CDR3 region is CASSLGSGTGQYF. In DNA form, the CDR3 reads TGTGCCAGCAGCTTAGGTTCGGGAACGGGGCAGTACTTC.

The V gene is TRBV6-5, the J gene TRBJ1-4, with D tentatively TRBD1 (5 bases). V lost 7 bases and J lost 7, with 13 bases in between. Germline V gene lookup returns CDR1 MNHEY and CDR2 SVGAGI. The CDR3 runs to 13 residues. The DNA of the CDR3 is TGTGCCAGCAAGGGTCAGGGCACTGAAAAACTGTTTTTT. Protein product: CASKGQGTEKLFF.

CDR3 DNA: TGTGCCAGCAGCTTGATTGGGGGCACCTATGGCTACACCTTC. The encoded protein is CASSLIGGTYGYTF. The chain joins TRBV5-6 to TRBJ1-2; D perhaps matches TRBD1 (6 bases). Trimming pared 1 base from V and 4 bases from J, leaving 11 bases between. Germline V CDR1 and CDR2: SGHDT, YYEEEE. The CDR3 is made up of 14 amino acids.

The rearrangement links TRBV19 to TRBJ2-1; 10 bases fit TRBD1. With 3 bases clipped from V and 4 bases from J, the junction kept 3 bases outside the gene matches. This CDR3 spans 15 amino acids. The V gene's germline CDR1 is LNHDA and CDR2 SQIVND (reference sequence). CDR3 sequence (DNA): TGTGCCAGTAGTATCTGGGACAGGGGATACAATGAGCAGTTCTTC. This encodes CASSIWDRGYNEQFF. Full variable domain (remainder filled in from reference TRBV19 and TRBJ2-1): DGGITQSPKYLFRKEGQNVTLSCEQNLNHDAMYWYRQDPGQGLRLIYYSQIVNDFQKGDIAEGYSVSREKKESFPLTVTSAQKNPTAFYLCASSIWDRGYNEQFFGPGTRLTVL.

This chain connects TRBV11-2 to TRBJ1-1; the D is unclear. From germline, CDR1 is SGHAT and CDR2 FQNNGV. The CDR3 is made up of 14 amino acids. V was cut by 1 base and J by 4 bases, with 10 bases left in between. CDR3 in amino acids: CASSLVAGITEAFF. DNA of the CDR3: TGTGCCAGCAGCTTAGTGGCGGGAATCACTGAAGCTTTCTTT.

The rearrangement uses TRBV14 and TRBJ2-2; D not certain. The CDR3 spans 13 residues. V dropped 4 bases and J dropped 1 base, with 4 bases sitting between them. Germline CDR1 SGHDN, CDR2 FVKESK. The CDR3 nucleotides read TGTGCCAGCAGCCGTCAGAACACCGGGGAGCTGTTTTTT. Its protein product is CASSRQNTGELFF.

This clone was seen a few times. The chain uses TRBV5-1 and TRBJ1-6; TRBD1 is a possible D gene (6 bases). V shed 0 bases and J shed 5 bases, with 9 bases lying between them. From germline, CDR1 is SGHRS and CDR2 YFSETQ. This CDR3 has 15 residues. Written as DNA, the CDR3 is TGCGCCAGCAGCTTGGTGGCAGGGGATAATTCACCCCTCCACTTT. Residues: CASSLVAGDNSPLHF.

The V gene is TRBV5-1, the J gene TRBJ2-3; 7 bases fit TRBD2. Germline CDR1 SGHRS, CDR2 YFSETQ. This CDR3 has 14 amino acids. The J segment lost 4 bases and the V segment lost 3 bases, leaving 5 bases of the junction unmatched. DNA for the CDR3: TGCGCCAGCAGCTCGGGGGGATCCCCAGATACGCAGTATTTT. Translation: CASSSGGSPDTQYF. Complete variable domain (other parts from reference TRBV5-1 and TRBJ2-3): KAGVTQTPRYLIKTRGQQVTLSCSPISGHRSVSWYQQTPGQGLQFLFEYFSETQRNKGNFPGRFSGRQFSNSRSEMNVSTLELGDSALYLCASSSGGSPDTQYFGPGTRLTVL.

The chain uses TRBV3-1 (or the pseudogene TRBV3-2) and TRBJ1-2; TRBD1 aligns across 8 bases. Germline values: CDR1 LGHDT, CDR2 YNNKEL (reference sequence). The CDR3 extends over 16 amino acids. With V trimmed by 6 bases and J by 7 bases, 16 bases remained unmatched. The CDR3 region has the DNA TGTGCCAGCAGTACTACTCCCGGGACAGGCCCTCGTGGCTACACCTTC. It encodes CASSTTPGTGPRGYTF.

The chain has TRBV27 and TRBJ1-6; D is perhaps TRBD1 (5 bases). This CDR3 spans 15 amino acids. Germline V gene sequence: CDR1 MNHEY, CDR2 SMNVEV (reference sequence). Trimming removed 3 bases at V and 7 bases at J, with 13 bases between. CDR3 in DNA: TGTGCCAGCAGTTTTGGGGACTTACGGAATTCACCCCTCCACTTT. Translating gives CASSFGDLRNSPLHF.

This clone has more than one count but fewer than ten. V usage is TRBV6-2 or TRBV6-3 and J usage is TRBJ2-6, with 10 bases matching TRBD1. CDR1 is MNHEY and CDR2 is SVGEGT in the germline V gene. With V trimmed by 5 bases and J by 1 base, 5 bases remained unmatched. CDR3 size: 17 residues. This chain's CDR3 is CASSDGTGVSGANVLTF. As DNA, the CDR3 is TGTGCCAGCAGTGACGGGACAGGGGTGTCTGGGGCCAACGTCCTGACTTTC.

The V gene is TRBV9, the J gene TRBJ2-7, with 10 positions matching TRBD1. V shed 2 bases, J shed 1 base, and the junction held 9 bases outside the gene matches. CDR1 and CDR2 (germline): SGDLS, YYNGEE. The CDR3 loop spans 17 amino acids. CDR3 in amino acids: CASSVAAGTGASYEQYF. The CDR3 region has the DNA TGTGCCAGCAGCGTTGCCGCCGGGACAGGGGCGTCCTACGAGCAGTACTTC.

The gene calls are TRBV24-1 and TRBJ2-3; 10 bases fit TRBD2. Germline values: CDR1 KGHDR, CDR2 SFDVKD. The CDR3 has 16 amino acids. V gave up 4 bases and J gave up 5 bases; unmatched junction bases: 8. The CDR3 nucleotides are TGTGCCACCAGTGACACAGCGGGAGGGCTGGGAGATACGCAGTATTTT. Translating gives CATSDTAGGLGDTQYF.

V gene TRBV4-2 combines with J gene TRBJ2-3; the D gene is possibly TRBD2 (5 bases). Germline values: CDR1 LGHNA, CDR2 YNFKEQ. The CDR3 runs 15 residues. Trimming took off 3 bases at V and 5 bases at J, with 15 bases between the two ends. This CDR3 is CASSHRELVVDTQYF. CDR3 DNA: TGTGCCAGCAGCCACCGGGAACTAGTGGTAGATACGCAGTATTTT.

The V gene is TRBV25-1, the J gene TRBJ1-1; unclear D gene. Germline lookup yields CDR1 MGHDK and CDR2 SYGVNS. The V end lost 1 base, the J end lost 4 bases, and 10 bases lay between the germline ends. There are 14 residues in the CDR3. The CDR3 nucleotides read TGTGCCAGCAGTGAATCTAGGTCCCTCACTGAAGCTTTCTTT. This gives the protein CASSESRSLTEAFF.

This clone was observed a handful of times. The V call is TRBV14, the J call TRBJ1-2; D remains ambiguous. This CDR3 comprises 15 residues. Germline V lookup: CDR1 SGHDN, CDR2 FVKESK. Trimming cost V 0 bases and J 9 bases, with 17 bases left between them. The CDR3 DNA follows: TGTGCCAGCAGCCAAGAACGGCTCCGGGAAGGGAGCTACACCTTC. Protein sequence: CASSQERLREGSYTF.

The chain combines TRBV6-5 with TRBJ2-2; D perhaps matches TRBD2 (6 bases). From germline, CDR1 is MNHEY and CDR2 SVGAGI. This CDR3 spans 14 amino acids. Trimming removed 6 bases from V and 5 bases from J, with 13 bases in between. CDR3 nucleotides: TGTGCCAGCAGACCGGAGGGTTGGACCGGGGAGCTGTTTTTT. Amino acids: CASRPEGWTGELFF.

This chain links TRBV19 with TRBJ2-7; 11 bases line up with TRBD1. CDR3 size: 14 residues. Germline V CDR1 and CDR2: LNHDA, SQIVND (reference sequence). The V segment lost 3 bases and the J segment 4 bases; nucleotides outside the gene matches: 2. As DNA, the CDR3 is TGTGCCAGTAGTATCGGGACAGGGGGTTACGAGCAGTACTTC. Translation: CASSIGTGGYEQYF. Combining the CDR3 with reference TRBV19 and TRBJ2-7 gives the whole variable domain DGGITQSPKYLFRKEGQNVTLSCEQNLNHDAMYWYRQDPGQGLRLIYYSQIVNDFQKGDIAEGYSVSREKKESFPLTVTSAQKNPTAFYLCASSIGTGGYEQYFGPGTRLTVT.

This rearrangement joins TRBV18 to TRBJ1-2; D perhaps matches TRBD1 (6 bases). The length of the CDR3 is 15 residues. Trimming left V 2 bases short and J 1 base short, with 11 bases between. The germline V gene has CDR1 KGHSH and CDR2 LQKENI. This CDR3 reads CASSPRGTLNYGYTF. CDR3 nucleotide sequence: TGTGCCAGCTCACCAAGGGGGACCCTTAACTATGGCTACACCTTC. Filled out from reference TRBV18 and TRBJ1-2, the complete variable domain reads NAGVMQNPRHLVRRRGQEARLRCSPMKGHSHVYWYRQLPEEGLKFMVYLQKENIIDESGMPKERFSAEFPKEGPSILRIQQVVRGDSAAYFCASSPRGTLNYGYTFGSGTRLTVV.

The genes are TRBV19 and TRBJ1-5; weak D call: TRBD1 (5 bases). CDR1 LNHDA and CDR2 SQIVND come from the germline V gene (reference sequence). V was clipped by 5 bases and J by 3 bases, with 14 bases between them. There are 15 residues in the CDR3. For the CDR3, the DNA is TGTGCCAGTAGTCCAAAGGGTGGACACAATCAGCCCCAGCATTTT. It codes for CASSPKGGHNQPQHF.

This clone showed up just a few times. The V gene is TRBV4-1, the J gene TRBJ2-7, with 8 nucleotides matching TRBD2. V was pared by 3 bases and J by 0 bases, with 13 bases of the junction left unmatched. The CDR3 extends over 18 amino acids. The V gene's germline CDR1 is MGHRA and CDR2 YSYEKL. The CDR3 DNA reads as TGCGCCAGCAGCCATACCATCTCGGCGGGAGGCTCCTCCTACGAGCAGTACTTC. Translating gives CASSHTISAGGSSYEQYF.

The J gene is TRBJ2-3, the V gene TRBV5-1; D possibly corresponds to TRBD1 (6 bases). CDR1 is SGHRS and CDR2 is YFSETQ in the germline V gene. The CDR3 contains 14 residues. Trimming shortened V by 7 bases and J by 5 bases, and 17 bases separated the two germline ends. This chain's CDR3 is CASHQAGEGDTQYF. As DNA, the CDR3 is TGCGCCAGCCACCAAGCAGGGGAAGGAGATACGCAGTATTTT. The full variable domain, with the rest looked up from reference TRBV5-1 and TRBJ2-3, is KAGVTQTPRYLIKTRGQQVTLSCSPISGHRSVSWYQQTPGQGLQFLFEYFSETQRNKGNFPGRFSGRQFSNSRSEMNVSTLELGDSALYLCASHQAGEGDTQYFGPGTRLTVL.

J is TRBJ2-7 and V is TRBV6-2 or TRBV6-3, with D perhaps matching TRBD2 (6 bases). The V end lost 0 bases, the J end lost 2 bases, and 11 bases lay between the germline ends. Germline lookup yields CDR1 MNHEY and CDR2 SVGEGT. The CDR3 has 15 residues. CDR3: CASSYSAGRTYEQYF. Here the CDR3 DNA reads TGTGCCAGCAGTTACTCGGCAGGGAGGACCTACGAGCAGTACTTC.